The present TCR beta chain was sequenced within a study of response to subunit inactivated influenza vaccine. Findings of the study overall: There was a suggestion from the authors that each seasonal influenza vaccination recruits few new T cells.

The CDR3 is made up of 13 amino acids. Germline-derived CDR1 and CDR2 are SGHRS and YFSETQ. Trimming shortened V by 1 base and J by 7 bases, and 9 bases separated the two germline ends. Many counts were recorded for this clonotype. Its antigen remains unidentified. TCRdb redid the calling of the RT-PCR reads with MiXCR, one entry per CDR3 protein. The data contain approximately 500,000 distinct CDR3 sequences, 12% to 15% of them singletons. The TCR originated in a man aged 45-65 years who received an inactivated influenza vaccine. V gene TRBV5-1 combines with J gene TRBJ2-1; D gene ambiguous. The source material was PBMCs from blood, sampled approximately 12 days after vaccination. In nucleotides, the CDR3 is TGCGCCAGCAGCTTGCTTGGGGTTAATGAGCAGTTCTTC. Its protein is CASSLLGVNEQFF. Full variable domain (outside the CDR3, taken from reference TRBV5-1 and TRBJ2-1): KAGVTQTPRYLIKTRGQQVTLSCSPISGHRSVSWYQQTPGQGLQFLFEYFSETQRNKGNFPGRFSGRQFSNSRSEMNVSTLELGDSALYLCASSLLGVNEQFFGPGTRLTVL.